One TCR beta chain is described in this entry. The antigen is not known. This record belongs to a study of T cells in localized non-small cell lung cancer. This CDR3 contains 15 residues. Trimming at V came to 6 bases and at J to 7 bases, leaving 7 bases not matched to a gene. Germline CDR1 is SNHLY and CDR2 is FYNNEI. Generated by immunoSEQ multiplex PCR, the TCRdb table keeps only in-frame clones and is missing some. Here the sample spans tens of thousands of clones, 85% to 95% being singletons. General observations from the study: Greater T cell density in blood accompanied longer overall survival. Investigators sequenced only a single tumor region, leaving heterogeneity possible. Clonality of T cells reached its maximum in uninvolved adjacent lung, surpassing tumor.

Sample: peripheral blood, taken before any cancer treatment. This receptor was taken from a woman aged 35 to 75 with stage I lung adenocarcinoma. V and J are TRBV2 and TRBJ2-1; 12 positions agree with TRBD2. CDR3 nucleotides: TGTGCCAGCAGGCCTCTAGCGGGGGGGCTTAATGAGCAGTTCTTC. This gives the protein CASRPLAGGLNEQFF.